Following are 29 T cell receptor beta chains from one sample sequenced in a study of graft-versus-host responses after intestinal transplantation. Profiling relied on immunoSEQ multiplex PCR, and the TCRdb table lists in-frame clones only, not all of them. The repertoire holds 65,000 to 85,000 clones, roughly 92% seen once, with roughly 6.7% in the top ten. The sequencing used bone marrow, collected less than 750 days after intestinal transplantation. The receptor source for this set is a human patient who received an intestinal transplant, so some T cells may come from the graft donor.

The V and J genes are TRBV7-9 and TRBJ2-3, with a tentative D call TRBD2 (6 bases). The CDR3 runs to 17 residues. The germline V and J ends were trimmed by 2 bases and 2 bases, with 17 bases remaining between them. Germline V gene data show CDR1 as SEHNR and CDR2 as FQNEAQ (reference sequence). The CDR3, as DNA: TGTGCCAGCAGCTTACGGGGGAAGACGGAACTCACAGATACGCAGTATTTT. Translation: CASSLRGKTELTDTQYF.

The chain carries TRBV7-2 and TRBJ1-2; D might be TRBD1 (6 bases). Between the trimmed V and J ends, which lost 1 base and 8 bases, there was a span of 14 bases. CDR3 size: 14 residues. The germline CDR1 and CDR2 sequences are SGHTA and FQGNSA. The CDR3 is CASSLVDRLEGYTF. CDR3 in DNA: TGTGCCAGCAGCTTAGTAGACAGGCTCGAAGGCTACACCTTC. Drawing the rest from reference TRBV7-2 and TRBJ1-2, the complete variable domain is GAGVSQSPSNKVTEKGKDVELRCDPISGHTALYWYRQSLGQGLEFLIYFQGNSAPDKSGLPSDRFSAERTGGSVSTLTIQRTQQEDSAVYLCASSLVDRLEGYTFGSGTRLTVV.

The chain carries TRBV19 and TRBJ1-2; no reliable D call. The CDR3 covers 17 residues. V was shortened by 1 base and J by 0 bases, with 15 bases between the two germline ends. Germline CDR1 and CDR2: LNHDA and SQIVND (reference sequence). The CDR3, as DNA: TGTGCCAGTAGTATAGGAGGAAGTCCCGACGCTAACTATGGCTACACCTTC. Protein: CASSIGGSPDANYGYTF. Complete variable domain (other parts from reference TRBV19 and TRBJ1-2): DGGITQSPKYLFRKEGQNVTLSCEQNLNHDAMYWYRQDPGQGLRLIYYSQIVNDFQKGDIAEGYSVSREKKESFPLTVTSAQKNPTAFYLCASSIGGSPDANYGYTFGSGTRLTVV.

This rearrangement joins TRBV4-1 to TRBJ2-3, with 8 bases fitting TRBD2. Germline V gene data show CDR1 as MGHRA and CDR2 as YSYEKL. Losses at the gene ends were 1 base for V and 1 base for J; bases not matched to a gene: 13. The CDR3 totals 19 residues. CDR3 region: CASSQVIAGLKGGTDTQYF. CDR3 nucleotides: TGCGCCAGCAGCCAAGTTATAGCGGGACTAAAGGGGGGCACAGATACGCAGTATTTT.

The CDR3 here is CAWSVEWKAHQETQYF. CDR3 nucleotide sequence: TGTGCCTGGAGTGTAGAATGGAAAGCGCATCAAGAGACCCAGTACTTC. The chain has TRBV30 and TRBJ2-5; D uncertain. V was shortened by 0 bases and J by 2 bases, with 16 bases between the two germline ends. The germline V gene has CDR1 GTSNPN and CDR2 SVGIG (reference sequence). The CDR3 runs to 16 residues.

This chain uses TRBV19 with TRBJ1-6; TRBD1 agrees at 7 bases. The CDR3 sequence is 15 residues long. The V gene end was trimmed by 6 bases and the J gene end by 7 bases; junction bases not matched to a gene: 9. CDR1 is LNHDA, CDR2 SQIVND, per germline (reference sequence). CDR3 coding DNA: TGTGCCAGTAGATTAAACAGGGGAGCCAATTCACCCCTCCACTTT. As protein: CASRLNRGANSPLHF.

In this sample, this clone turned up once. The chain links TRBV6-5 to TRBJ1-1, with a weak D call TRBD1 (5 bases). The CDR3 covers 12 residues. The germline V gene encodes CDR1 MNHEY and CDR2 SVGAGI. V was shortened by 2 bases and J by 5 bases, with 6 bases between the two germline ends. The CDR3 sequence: CASSYAGTEAFF. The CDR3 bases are TGTGCCAGCAGTTACGCAGGGACTGAAGCTTTCTTT.

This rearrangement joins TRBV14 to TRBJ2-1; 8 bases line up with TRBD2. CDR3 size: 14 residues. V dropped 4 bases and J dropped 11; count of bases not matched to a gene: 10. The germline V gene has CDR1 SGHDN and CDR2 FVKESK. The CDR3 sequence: CASSLHLAGGQQFF. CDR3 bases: TGTGCCAGCAGCCTCCATCTAGCGGGTGGCCAGCAGTTCTTC.

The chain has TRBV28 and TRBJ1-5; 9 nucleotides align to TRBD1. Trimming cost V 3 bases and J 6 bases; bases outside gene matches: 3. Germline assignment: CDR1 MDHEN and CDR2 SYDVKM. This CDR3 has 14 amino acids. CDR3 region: CASSLGQGSQPQHF. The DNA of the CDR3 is TGTGCCAGCAGTTTGGGACAGGGTAGTCAGCCCCAGCATTTT.

CDR3 DNA: TGTGCCAGCAGCGTAGGGGGGGAGCTGTTTTTT. Its protein is CASSVGGELFF. The chain employs TRBV9 and TRBJ2-2; no clear D gene. Germline CDR1 and CDR2: SGDLS and YYNGEE. Trimming removed 0 bases at V and 8 bases at J, with 2 bases between. The CDR3 is 11 residues long.

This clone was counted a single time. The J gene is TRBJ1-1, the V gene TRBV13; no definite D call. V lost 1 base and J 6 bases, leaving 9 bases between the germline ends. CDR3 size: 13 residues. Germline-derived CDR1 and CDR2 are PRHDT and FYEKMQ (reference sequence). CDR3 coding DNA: TGTGCCAGCAGCTTAGAGGCTCAGGCTGAAGCTTTCTTT. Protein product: CASSLEAQAEAFF.

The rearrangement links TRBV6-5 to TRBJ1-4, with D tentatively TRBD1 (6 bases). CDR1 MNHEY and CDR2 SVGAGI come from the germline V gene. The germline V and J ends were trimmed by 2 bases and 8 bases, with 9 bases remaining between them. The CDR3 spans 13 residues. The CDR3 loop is CASSYLQGEKLFF. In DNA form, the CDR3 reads TGTGCCAGCAGTTACCTACAGGGCGAAAAACTGTTTTTT.

CDR3 in DNA: TGTGCCAGTAGTACCCCTGGGGTAGCGGGGAAACCCTACGAGCAGTACTTC. Translation: CASSTPGVAGKPYEQYF. The V gene is TRBV19, the J gene TRBJ2-7; 8 nucleotides agree with TRBD2. After removal of 4 bases from V and 2 bases from J, the junction contained 13 bases not matched to a gene. CDR3 length: 17 amino acids. Germline V lookup: CDR1 LNHDA, CDR2 SQIVND (reference sequence).

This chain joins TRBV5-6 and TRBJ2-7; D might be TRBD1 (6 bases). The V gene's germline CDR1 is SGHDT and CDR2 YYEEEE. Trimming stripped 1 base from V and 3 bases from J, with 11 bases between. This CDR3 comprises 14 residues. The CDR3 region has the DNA TGTGCCAGCAGCTTGATCAGGGGTAACTACGAGCAGTACTTC. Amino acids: CASSLIRGNYEQYF. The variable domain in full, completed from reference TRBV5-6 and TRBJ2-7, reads DAGVTQSPTHLIKTRGQQVTLRCSPKSGHDTVSWYQQALGQGPQFIFQYYEEEERQRGNFPDRFSGHQFPNYSSELNVNALLLGDSALYLCASSLIRGNYEQYFGPGTRLTVT.

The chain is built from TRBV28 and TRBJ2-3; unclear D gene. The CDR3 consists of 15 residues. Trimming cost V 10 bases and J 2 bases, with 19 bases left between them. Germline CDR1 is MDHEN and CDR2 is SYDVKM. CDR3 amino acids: CATINGGAYTDTQYF. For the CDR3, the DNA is TGTGCCACCATAAACGGCGGCGCCTACACAGATACGCAGTATTTT.

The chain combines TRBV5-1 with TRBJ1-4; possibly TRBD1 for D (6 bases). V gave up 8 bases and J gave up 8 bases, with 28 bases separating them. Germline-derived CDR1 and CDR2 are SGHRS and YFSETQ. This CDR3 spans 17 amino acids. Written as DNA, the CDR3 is TGCGCCAGGGTGACAGGTTCCTGTTCCCCCGAAGGGGAAAAACTGTTTTTT. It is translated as CARVTGSCSPEGEKLFF.

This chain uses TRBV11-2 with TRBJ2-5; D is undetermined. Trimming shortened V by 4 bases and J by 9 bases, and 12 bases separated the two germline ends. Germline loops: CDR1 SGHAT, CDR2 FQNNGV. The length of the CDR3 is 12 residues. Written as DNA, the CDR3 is TGTGCCAGCAGCTCCATCGAATCATCCCAGTACTTC. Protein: CASSSIESSQYF.

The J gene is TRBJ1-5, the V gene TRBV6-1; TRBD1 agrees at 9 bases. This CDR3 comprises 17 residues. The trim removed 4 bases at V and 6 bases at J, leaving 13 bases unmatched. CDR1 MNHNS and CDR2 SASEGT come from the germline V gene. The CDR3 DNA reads TGTGCCAGCAGTGGGCTCGACGACAGGGGGTTCGGTCAGCCCCAGCATTTT. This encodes CASSGLDDRGFGQPQHF.

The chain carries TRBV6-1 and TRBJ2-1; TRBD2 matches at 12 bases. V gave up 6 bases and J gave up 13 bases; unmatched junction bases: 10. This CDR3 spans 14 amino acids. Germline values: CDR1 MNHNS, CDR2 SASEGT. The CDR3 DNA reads TGTGCCAGCAGGGGCCTAGCGGGAGGGCGTACCCAGTTCTTC. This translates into CASRGLAGGRTQFF.

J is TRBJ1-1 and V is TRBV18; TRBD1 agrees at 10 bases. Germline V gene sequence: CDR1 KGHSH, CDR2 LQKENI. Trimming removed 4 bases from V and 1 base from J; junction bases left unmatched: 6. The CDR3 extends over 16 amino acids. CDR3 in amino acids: CASSLRDRGTNTEAFF. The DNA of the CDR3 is TGTGCCAGCTCACTCCGGGACAGGGGAACGAACACTGAAGCTTTCTTT.

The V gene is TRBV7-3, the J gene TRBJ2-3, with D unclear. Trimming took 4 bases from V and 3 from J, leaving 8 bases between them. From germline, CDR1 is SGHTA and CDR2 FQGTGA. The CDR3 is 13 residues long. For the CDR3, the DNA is TGTGCCAGCAGCTCCGCGGTAACAGATACGCAGTATTTT. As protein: CASSSAVTDTQYF.

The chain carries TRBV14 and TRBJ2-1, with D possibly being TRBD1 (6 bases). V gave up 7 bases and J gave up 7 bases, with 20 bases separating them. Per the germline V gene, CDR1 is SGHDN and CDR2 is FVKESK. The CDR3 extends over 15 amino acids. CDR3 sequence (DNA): TGTGCCAGCAACCCGGCCGCAGGGGCGCTTAATGAGCAGTTCTTC. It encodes CASNPAAGALNEQFF.

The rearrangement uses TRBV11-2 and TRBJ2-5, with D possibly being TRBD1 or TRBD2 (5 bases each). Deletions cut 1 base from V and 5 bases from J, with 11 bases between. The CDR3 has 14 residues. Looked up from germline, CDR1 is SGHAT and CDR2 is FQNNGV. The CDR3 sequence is CASSLGGYWETQYF. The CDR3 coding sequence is TGTGCCAGCAGCTTAGGGGGGTATTGGGAGACCCAGTACTTC.

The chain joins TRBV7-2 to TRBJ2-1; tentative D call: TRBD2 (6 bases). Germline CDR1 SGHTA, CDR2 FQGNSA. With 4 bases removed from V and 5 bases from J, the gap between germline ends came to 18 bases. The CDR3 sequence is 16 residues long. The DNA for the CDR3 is TGTGCCAGCAGCTCGCAGACCGGGACTCGCAACAATGAGCAGTTCTTC. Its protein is CASSSQTGTRNNEQFF.

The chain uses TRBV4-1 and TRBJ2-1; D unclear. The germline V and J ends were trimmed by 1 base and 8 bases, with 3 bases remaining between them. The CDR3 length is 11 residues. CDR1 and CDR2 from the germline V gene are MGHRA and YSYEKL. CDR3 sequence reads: CASSQAYEQFF. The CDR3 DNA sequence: TGCGCCAGCAGCCAAGCTTATGAGCAGTTCTTC.

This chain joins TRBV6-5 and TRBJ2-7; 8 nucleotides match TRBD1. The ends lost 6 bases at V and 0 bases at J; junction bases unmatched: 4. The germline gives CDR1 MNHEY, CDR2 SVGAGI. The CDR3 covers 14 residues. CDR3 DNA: TGTGCCAGCAGCCACAGGGGGTACTCCTACGAGCAGTACTTC. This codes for CASSHRGYSYEQYF.

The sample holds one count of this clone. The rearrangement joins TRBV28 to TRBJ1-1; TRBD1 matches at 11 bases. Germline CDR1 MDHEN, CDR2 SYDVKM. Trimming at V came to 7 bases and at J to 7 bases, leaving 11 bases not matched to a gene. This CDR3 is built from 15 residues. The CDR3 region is CASNKRGQGAFEAFF. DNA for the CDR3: TGTGCCAGCAACAAGCGAGGACAGGGGGCTTTTGAAGCTTTCTTT.

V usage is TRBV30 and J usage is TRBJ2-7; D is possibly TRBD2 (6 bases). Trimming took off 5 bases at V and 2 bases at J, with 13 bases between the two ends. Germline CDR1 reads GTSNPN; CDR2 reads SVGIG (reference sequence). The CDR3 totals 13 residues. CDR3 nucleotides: TGTGCCTGGGGCAGAGGGGAGGCCTACGAGCAGTACTTC. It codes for CAWGRGEAYEQYF.

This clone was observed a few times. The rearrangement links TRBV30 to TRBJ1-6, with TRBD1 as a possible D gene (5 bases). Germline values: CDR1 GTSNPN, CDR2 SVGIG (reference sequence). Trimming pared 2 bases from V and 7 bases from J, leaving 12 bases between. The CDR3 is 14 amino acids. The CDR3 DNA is TGTGCCTGGAGTTGGGGAAGGGGCAATTCACCCCTCCACTTT. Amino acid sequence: CAWSWGRGNSPLHF.